This T cell receptor (beta chain) comes out of a study of cytomegalovirus exposure and HLA in healthy donors. Overall study context: HLA-typed donors were the source of about 90 million unique TCRs held in an early data release.

In the PCR, 60 Vbeta and 13 Jbeta primers were used. Some clones are missing from TCRdb's copy, which holds only in-frame ones; the method was immunoSEQ multiplex PCR. The sample contains around 150,000 clones, about 64% of which appear only once. Trimming cost V 5 bases and J 6 bases; bases outside gene matches: 4. The germline V gene encodes CDR1 SGHTA and CDR2 FQGNSA. This CDR3 spans 13 amino acids. For this clone: Its target is unknown.

Study-wide results and caveats: It was in a later analysis that TCR association rates were seen to vary by HLA locus, highest for DRB1 and lowest for HLA-C. High specificity and sensitivity for cytomegalovirus status were reported for the classifier.

This TCR was sampled from a man in his sixties in good health and CMV-seronegative. The chain joins TRBV7-2 to TRBJ2-1; the match to TRBD1 covers 7 bases. Sequencing used PBMCs. DNA of the CDR3: TGTGCCAGCAGCGTCCGGACAGGCAATGAGCAGTTCTTC. It codes for CASSVRTGNEQFF.